Listed below are T cell receptor beta chains from one sample, sequenced in a study of OX40 agonist ivuxolimab in advanced cancers. Some clones are missing from TCRdb's copy, which holds only in-frame ones; the method was immunoSEQ multiplex PCR. Of about 70,000 clones in the sample, 82% were seen once. This specimen was CD4+ or CD8+ T cells sorted from blood, taken in a trial of the OX40 agonist ivuxolimab. The source of these receptors is an adult with an advanced solid tumor such as melanoma, head and neck, liver or kidney cancer. CDR3s include the opening cysteine and the closing phenylalanine or tryptophan. The D gene is left open where the match is weak. For some rows the clone size is stated as once, few or many, or as a class when expanded; others skip it.

clone_size	d_call	v_call	j_call	cdr3_nt	cdr3_aa
-	TRBD1	TRBV5-1	TRBJ2-5	TGCGCCAGCAGCTCCCAGACAGGGGGAGAGACCCAGTACTTC	CASSSQTGGETQYF
-	-	TRBV27	TRBJ1-1	TGTGCCAGCAGTTTATCTCCGACGGTCGCAGGAGAAGCTTTCTTT	CASSLSPTVAGEAFF
-	-	TRBV5-6	TRBJ1-5	TGTGCCAGCAGCCTTACAGGTGAACCTCGGGCCCAGCATTTT	CASSLTGEPRAQHF
-	-	TRBV7-2	TRBJ2-2	TGTGCCAGCAGCTTTGGCGGGAACACCGGGGAGCTGTTTTTT	CASSFGGNTGELFF
-	TRBD1	TRBV5-1	TRBJ1-1	TGCGCCAGCAGCAATGGACAGGGGAGAGAAGCTTTCTTT	CASSNGQGREAFF
-	-	TRBV9	TRBJ2-3	TGTGCCAGCACCTCGGGCGGATGGACCACAGATACGCAGTATTTT	CASTSGGWTTDTQYF
-	-	TRBV5-1	TRBJ2-3	TGCGCCAGCAGCTTGACAGGGACGATCCCAGATACGCAGTATTTT	CASSLTGTIPDTQYF
-	-	TRBV5-1	TRBJ2-3	TGCGCCAGCAGCTTGGATCCGGGCGGGACAGATACGCAGTATTTT	CASSLDPGGTDTQYF
-	-	TRBV28	TRBJ1-6	TGTGCCACCCGCGCGGGTCGGGGAAGGGCGGGTAATTCACCCCTCCACTTT	CATRAGRGRAGNSPLHF
-	TRBD1	TRBV6-5	TRBJ1-4	TGTGCCAGCAGACCCCCAGGGGGCGCCGGGGAAAAACTGTTTTTT	CASRPPGGAGEKLFF
few	-	TRBV10-3	TRBJ1-3	TGTGCCATCAGTGAGTCAAGTGGAAACACCATATATTTT	CAISESSGNTIYF
-	TRBD2	TRBV5-4	TRBJ2-5	TGTGCCAGCAGCTTGTGGGGTGGCGGGGGAGAGACCCAGTACTTC	CASSLWGGGGETQYF
-	-	TRBV27	TRBJ2-2	TGTGCCAGCAGTTTAATAATCGGCAGGGCGAACACCGGGGAGCTGTTTTTT	CASSLIIGRANTGELFF
-	TRBD2	TRBV10-3	TRBJ2-7	TGTGCCATCAGTGAGTGGCTAGCGGGTCCCCCGGGGTACGAGCAGTACTTC	CAISEWLAGPPGYEQYF
few	-	TRBV2	TRBJ2-4	TGTGCCAGCAGTGAACAGGGCCTGGGGGCCAAAAACATTCAGTACTTC	CASSEQGLGAKNIQYF
once	-	TRBV25-1	TRBJ1-2	TGTGCCAGCAAGGGTGGGACATTGAACTATGGCTACACCTTC	CASKGGTLNYGYTF
-	TRBD2	TRBV7-6	TRBJ2-5	TGTGCCAGCATCCCTAGCGGGGACCCCCGGGAGACCCAGTACTTC	CASIPSGDPRETQYF
-	-	TRBV29-1	TRBJ2-1	TGCAGCGTTGTGGGCTGGAAGGTAGGGAGCTCCTACAATGAGCAGTTCTTC	CSVVGWKVGSSYNEQFF
few	TRBD1	TRBV7-3	TRBJ1-6	TGTGCCAGCAGCAGGACAGGGACCTCTAATTCACCCCTCCACTTT	CASSRTGTSNSPLHF
-	-	TRBV5-1	TRBJ2-5	TGCGCCAGCAGCTTTGGGGGCGCGAGGGAGACCCAGTACTTC	CASSFGGARETQYF
-	-	TRBV6-1	TRBJ2-2	TGTGCCAGCAGTGAAATCGGGGGAGGGGGCACCGGGGAGCTGTTTTTT	CASSEIGGGGTGELFF
-	-	TRBV5-6	TRBJ1-2	TGTGCCAGCAGCTTGGCCCGCCTAAAGCGGGAGAACTATGGCTACACCTTC	CASSLARLKRENYGYTF
-	TRBD2	TRBV7-2	TRBJ2-1	TGTGCCAGCAGTGGCCTAGCGGGATTCTACAATGAGCAGTTCTTC	CASSGLAGFYNEQFF
-	-	TRBV14	TRBJ1-2	TGTGCCAGCAGCCCCGACAGGATGGGCTACACCTTC	CASSPDRMGYTF
-	-	TRBV7-8	TRBJ2-1	TGTGCCAGCAGCTTAGCTGGAGTAAATGAGCAGTTCTTC	CASSLAGVNEQFF
once	-	TRBV4-2	TRBJ1-2	TGTGCCAGCAGCCCTTCCCACGGGAGTAACTATGGCTACACCTTC	CASSPSHGSNYGYTF
-	-	TRBV18	TRBJ1-1	TGTGCCAGCTCACCACCGCAGGGCGTCACTGAAGCTTTCTTT	CASSPPQGVTEAFF
-	-	TRBV18	TRBJ1-3	TGTGCCAGCTCTCCTTCTAAGGACGGAACTGGAAACACCATATATTTT	CASSPSKDGTGNTIYF
-	TRBD1	TRBV10-3	TRBJ1-2	TGTGCCATCAGTGAGGGGACAGTTGGCTACACCTTC	CAISEGTVGYTF
-	-	TRBV15	TRBJ1-5	TGTGCCACCAGCAGAGGGTCCACCGGCAATCAGCCCCAGCATTTT	CATSRGSTGNQPQHF
-	TRBD2	TRBV5-1	TRBJ2-7	TGCGCCAGCAGCGGAGCGGGAGCGTCCTACGAGCAGTACTTC	CASSGAGASYEQYF
-	-	TRBV7-9	TRBJ2-5	TGTGCCAGCAGCAATAGTGCGGTCCAAGAGACCCAGTACTTC	CASSNSAVQETQYF